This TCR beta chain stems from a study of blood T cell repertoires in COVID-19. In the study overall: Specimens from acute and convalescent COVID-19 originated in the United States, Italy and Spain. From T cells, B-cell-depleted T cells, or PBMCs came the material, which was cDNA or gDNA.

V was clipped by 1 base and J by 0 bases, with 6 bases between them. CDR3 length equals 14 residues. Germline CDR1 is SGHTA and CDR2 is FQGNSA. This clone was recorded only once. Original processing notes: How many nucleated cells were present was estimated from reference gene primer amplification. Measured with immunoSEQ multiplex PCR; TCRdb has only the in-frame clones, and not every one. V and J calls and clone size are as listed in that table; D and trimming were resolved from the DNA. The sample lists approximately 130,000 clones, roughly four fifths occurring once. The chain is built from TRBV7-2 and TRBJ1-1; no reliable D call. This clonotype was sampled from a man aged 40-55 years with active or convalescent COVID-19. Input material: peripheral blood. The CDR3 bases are TGTGCCAGCAGCTTAGGGCGGATGAACACTGAAGCTTTCTTT. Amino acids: CASSLGRMNTEAFF.